What follows describes a single TCR beta chain. This clonotype was recorded a few times. Its antigen specificity is not known. Base-call qualities are not available, and no considerably larger clone is one nucleotide away. Based on the germline V gene, the CDR1 and CDR2 sequences are SGDLS and YYNGEE. V is cut by 4 bases and J by 7 bases, and the space between the germline ends is 18 bases. The CDR3, from cysteine to phenylalanine, totals 16 residues. Kept here is only the CDR3 DNA, which spans 48 bases and is read in frame from base 1. The record originates from a study of identical twins (dated by TCRdb to 2016 to 2017). The study in broad terms: To test whether fetal clonotypes persist, the study used deep sequencing on TCR alpha and beta repertoires from monozygotic twins, unrelated adults of various ages, and cord blood. To rule out contamination, replicate twin experiments were performed at different times with different library preparation protocols. Here is what the overall study found, with its caveats: Fewer insertions were carried by abundant cord blood beta clonotypes, a similar but weaker trend appeared in young adult naive repertoires, and no such trend appeared in memory repertoires. Recombination models systematically underestimated out-of-frame TCR alpha sharing in monozygotic twins but agreed with sharing between unrelated individuals. A weaker excess of twin sharing was found in beta out-of-frame sequences because the signal-to-noise ratio was lowered by fewer shared sequences. Conclusions relied on cross-sectional statistical analysis, since the same donors could not be followed over many years. Zero-insertion analyses could be partly confounded by invariant T cells such as MAIT and iNKT, though diverse VJ usage argued against such confounding for most clonotypes. Compared with coincidental sharing between unrelated individuals, an excess of low generation-probability sequences was observed among out-of-frame TCR alpha sequences shared between twins.

All donors were healthy Caucasians. The twin cohort consisted of three pairs of female monozygotic twins, all aged roughly 18 to 29 years. Peripheral blood mononuclear cells were used as the source from which RNA for TCR libraries was isolated. The method was 5' RACE. TCRdb shows the sequencer as Illumina HiSeq 2000. Template switching introduced a universal primer binding site; the final cDNA contained a unique molecular identifier, enabling accurate counting of TCR cDNA molecules. Specific primers in the conserved constant-segment region were used to synthesize first-strand cDNA for TCR alpha and beta chains. To control for contamination, every cDNA library was double barcoded, receiving both a SMART-Mk sample barcode and Illumina barcodes. TruSeq adapter sequences and Illumina sample barcodes were added in two successive PCR steps. Sequencing of the TCR alpha and beta cDNA libraries was done on the Illumina HiSeq platform using custom primers. In the source study's methods: Unique molecular identifiers were extracted from raw reads with MiGEC, and CDR3 positions were determined with MiXCR. For each individual, recombination models were inferred using an EM algorithm with the repgenHMM and IGoR tools. The analysis of shared clonotypes was done with the tcR package in R, with sharing normalized by the product of cloneset sizes. To study raw recombination without the effects of thymic and clonal selection, out-of-frame nonproductive sequences were analyzed. TCRdb reworked the public reads: Q25 trimming with fastp, MiXCR clone assembly, productive beta chains retained. Rows matching on CDR3 protein sequence are summarized as one entry with the most common DNA and genes. TCRdb, not the authors, supplied the V and J calls. The sample includes hundreds of thousands of distinct CDR3 sequences, with 15% to 20% observed a single time. Around 13% of the sample is in the top ten clones.

This sample was also put to use in a study of T cells expressing NK-cell markers. According to the second study: In sorted CD3+CD56+NKG2C+, CD3+CD56+NKG2C- and CD3+CD56-NKG2C+ T-cell subsets from about 8 donors, TCR beta-chain repertoires were profiled. Of the eight sequenced donors, seven were found to be HCMV-seropositive and one was found to be HCMV-seronegative. In several experiments an anti-gammadeltaTCR antibody was added to restrict sorting to alphabetaTCR-expressing T cells. In over 5 donors, the dominant CD3+CD56+NKG2C+ clonotypes were among the top 10 CD8+ clonotypes and accounted for about 1.0-7.5% of CD8+ T cells. Those dominant clonotypes were again the most abundant among CD3+CD56-NKG2C+ cells in a handful of donors, at about 25-60.1%. Whether the expanded NKG2C-expressing T cell clones were specific for HCMV antigens remained unclear. The study sequenced eight donors, all healthy volunteers chosen at random: three men and five women. HCMV-specific IgG was detected in serum with a commercial ELISA kit to determine HCMV serostatus. Bulk peripheral blood T-cell repertoires were additionally sequenced from unsorted PBMC for over 5 donors. MIGEC was used to demultiplex reads and group the reads by UMI, and MiTCR was used to assemble and quantify clonotypes. To exclude erroneous sequences, only TCR cDNA sequences supported by at least two reads were retained. Downstream repertoire analysis used the tcR package, and clonotypes were matched across fractions by CDR3 nucleotide sequence plus V segment. Antigen specificity was annotated against VDJdb with VDJmatch, allowing one amino acid substitution in CDR3.

The chain is encoded by TRBV9 joined to TRBJ1-6, with a weak D call of TRBD1 (6 bases match). This sequence was found in a woman between 18 and 30 years old in good health. Input material: PBMCs. The nucleotide sequence reads as follows: TGTGCCAGCAGCCCAGGGGCAGGGGTCGTGAATTCACCCCTCCACTTT. It is translated as CASSPGAGVVNSPLHF.